This TCR beta chain was sequenced for a study of blood T cell repertoires in COVID-19. Germline lookup yields CDR1 SGHRS and CDR2 YFSETQ. The CDR3 length is 14 residues. V was shortened by 0 bases and J by 10 bases, with 11 bases between the two germline ends. TCRdb's copy holds only in-frame clones and misses some; the assay was immunoSEQ multiplex PCR. Of over 10,000 clones in the sample, around 76% are singletons; the top ten hold 35% to 50%. The chain uses TRBV5-1 and TRBJ1-6; TRBD1 might be the D (6 bases). This clonotype was obtained from a woman older than 75 with acute or convalescent COVID-19. The sample was peripheral blood. CDR3 region: CASSLGQGNSPLHF. The CDR3 bases are TGCGCCAGCAGCTTGGGGCAGGGGAACTCACCCCTCCACTTT.